A single sample gave rise to the 26 T cell receptor beta chains below, sequenced in a study of blood T cell repertoires in COVID-19. The method was immunoSEQ multiplex PCR; TCRdb's version includes in-frame clones alone and lacks a portion of them. The profile shows 250,000 to 300,000 clones, around 85% of them singletons. The specimen sequenced was peripheral blood. The receptors were sampled from a woman aged 70-85 years with acute or convalescent COVID-19.

The chain combines TRBV19 with TRBJ1-4; D may be TRBD1 (6 bases). Germline loops: CDR1 LNHDA, CDR2 SQIVND (reference sequence). V gave up 6 bases and J gave up 3 bases, with 14 bases separating them. This CDR3 has 15 residues. The CDR3 nucleotides are TGTGCCAGTAGCCCGTCCTGGACAGCTAATGAAAAACTGTTTTTT. Protein: CASSPSWTANEKLFF.

CDR3 nucleotides: TGCGCCAGCAGCTTAGACGGCAGGGCTGGCTACACCTTC. Its protein is CASSLDGRAGYTF. The chain links TRBV5-1 to TRBJ1-2, with D perhaps matching TRBD1 (5 bases). Trimming shortened V by 2 bases and J by 7 bases, and 12 bases separated the two germline ends. The length of the CDR3 is 13 residues. Germline loops: CDR1 SGHRS, CDR2 YFSETQ.

The V gene is TRBV6-5, the J gene TRBJ1-1; perhaps TRBD1 as D (6 bases). Germline loops: CDR1 MNHEY, CDR2 SVGAGI. Trimming took off 7 bases at V and 7 bases at J, with 22 bases between the two ends. This CDR3 region has 15 residues. CDR3 sequence reads: CASMQGLIGTGEAFF. CDR3 in DNA: TGTGCCAGCATGCAGGGGCTGATCGGGACGGGTGAAGCTTTCTTT.

This chain joins TRBV4-1 and TRBJ2-1; TRBD1 matches at 9 bases. The germline V gene has CDR1 MGHRA and CDR2 YSYEKL. V was pared by 4 bases and J by 7 bases, with 8 bases of the junction left unmatched. The CDR3 consists of 15 residues. For the CDR3, the DNA is TGCGCCAGCAGCCGGATGGGACAGGGAGGGAATGAGCAGTTCTTC. Protein product: CASSRMGQGGNEQFF.

V and J are TRBV5-8 and TRBJ1-6; 10 positions match TRBD1. The germline V gene has CDR1 SGHTS and CDR2 YDEGEE. The CDR3 length is 14 residues. Germline trimming cut 4 bases from V and 8 bases from J; bases unmatched to any gene: 3. The CDR3 protein is CASSRGTGDSPLHF. CDR3 DNA: TGTGCCAGCAGCCGCGGGACAGGGGATTCACCCCTCCACTTT.

The CDR3 DNA reads as TGTGCCAGCAGTGCCGGGACAGGTCGAGGAACAGATACGCAGTATTTT. Translation: CASSAGTGRGTDTQYF. The chain combines TRBV2 with TRBJ2-3; 8 bases are shared with TRBD1. Germline V gene sequence: CDR1 SNHLY, CDR2 FYNNEI. The CDR3 runs to 16 residues. V lost 4 bases and J lost 3; bases outside the gene matches: 9.

This rearrangement joins TRBV5-1 to TRBJ1-2; 10 bases align to TRBD1. V lost 2 bases, J lost 0 bases, and 10 bases stayed unmatched. CDR1 SGHRS and CDR2 YFSETQ come from the germline V gene. The CDR3 loop spans 18 amino acids. The CDR3 reads CASSFQSGQGPANYGYTF. In DNA, the CDR3 is TGCGCCAGCAGCTTTCAGTCGGGACAGGGGCCAGCTAACTATGGCTACACCTTC. Full variable domain (missing parts from reference TRBV5-1 and TRBJ1-2): KAGVTQTPRYLIKTRGQQVTLSCSPISGHRSVSWYQQTPGQGLQFLFEYFSETQRNKGNFPGRFSGRQFSNSRSEMNVSTLELGDSALYLCASSFQSGQGPANYGYTFGSGTRLTVV.

Here the CDR3 DNA reads TGCAGTGCCAGTAGAGAAGAGACCCAGTACTTC. Protein: CSASREETQYF. The chain carries TRBV20-1 and TRBJ2-5; D call uncertain. Germline V gene sequence: CDR1 DFQATT, CDR2 SNEGSKA (reference sequence). This CDR3 is 11 amino acids long. Trimming left V 6 bases short and J 3 bases short, with 8 bases between.

The chain carries TRBV30 and TRBJ1-5, with TRBD1 matching over 8 bases. This CDR3 comprises 15 residues. J gave up 7 bases and V 2 bases, and 10 bases lay outside the gene matches. CDR1 and CDR2 from the germline V gene are GTSNPN and SVGIG (reference sequence). The chain's CDR3 is CAWSKGAGGEQPQHF. The CDR3 DNA follows: TGTGCCTGGAGTAAGGGGGCAGGGGGCGAGCAGCCCCAGCATTTT.

This chain joins TRBV6-4 and TRBJ1-5; D uncertain. Germline CDR1 is MRHNA and CDR2 is SNTAGT. The CDR3 runs 13 residues. The V end was cut by 4 bases, the J end by 9 bases, with 13 bases between. The CDR3 DNA reads TGTGCCAGCAGTGCTGCGGGAGTGGGGCCCCAGCATTTT. It codes for CASSAAGVGPQHF.

This chain joins TRBV2 and TRBJ2-2; 8 bases agree with TRBD1. V was pared by 6 bases and J by 5 bases, with 8 bases of the junction left unmatched. This CDR3 is built from 15 residues. CDR1 is SNHLY and CDR2 is FYNNEI in the germline V gene. The chain's CDR3 is CASSRQGSSTGELFF. CDR3 coding DNA: TGTGCCAGCAGCCGACAGGGGTCTTCTACCGGGGAGCTGTTTTTT. Supplemented by reference TRBV2 and TRBJ2-2, the full variable domain reads EPEVTQTPSHQVTQMGQEVILRCVPISNHLYFYWYRQILGQKVEFLVSFYNNEISEKSEIFDDQFSVERPDGSNFTLKIRSTKLEDSAMYFCASSRQGSSTGELFFGEGSRLTVL.

This chain uses TRBV7-9 with TRBJ1-5; D possibly corresponds to TRBD1 (6 bases). The V gene's germline CDR1 is SEHNR and CDR2 FQNEAQ (reference sequence). This CDR3 spans 16 amino acids. Trimming shortened V by 5 bases and J by 3 bases, and 17 bases separated the two germline ends. CDR3 loop: CASSPGGRGDNQPQHF. For the CDR3, the DNA is TGTGCCAGCAGCCCCGGGGGGCGGGGCGACAATCAGCCCCAGCATTTT.

The J gene is TRBJ1-2, the V gene TRBV27; D call uncertain. The germline V and J ends were trimmed by 5 bases and 6 bases, with 16 bases remaining between them. This CDR3 spans 14 amino acids. Germline V gene sequence: CDR1 MNHEY, CDR2 SMNVEV (reference sequence). DNA for the CDR3: TGTGCCAGCAGTCGTCAATTTCGGGTTAATGGCTACACCTTC. Protein: CASSRQFRVNGYTF.

V is TRBV18 and J is TRBJ1-1; D not certain. Germline V gene sequence: CDR1 KGHSH, CDR2 LQKENI. V was shortened by 3 bases and J by 1 base, with 12 bases between the two germline ends. The CDR3 has 15 residues. CDR3 sequence reads: CASSPSEATNTEAFF. The CDR3 bases are TGTGCCAGCTCACCTAGTGAGGCAACGAACACTGAAGCTTTCTTT.

The rearrangement links TRBV13 to TRBJ2-3; TRBD2 matches 9 bases. The J segment lost 3 bases and the V segment lost 6 bases, leaving 13 bases of the junction unmatched. The CDR3 runs to 17 residues. The germline V gene encodes CDR1 PRHDT and CDR2 FYEKMQ (reference sequence). The CDR3 bases are TGTGCCAGCAGTCAAAGGGGGCTAGCGGGACTTACAGATACGCAGTATTTT. Translated: CASSQRGLAGLTDTQYF.

This clone was seen once. This rearrangement joins TRBV5-4 to TRBJ1-1; D remains unclear. CDR3 length: 14 residues. Germline V gene lookup returns CDR1 SGHNT and CDR2 YYREEE (reference sequence). Trimming removed 5 bases from V and 3 bases from J, with 14 bases in between. The CDR3, as DNA: TGTGCCAGCAGATGGATCAGCGAGGACACTGAAGCTTTCTTT. The encoded protein is CASRWISEDTEAFF.

This clone was recorded once. J is TRBJ2-2 and V is TRBV5-1; D gene unclear. Trimming took 5 bases from V and 0 from J, leaving 8 bases between them. This CDR3 is built from 14 residues. Per germline, CDR1 SGHRS and CDR2 YFSETQ. In nucleotides, the CDR3 is TGCGCCAGCAGATGGCTCGCGAACACCGGGGAGCTGTTTTTT. Amino acid sequence: CASRWLANTGELFF.

Concerning this clone: Other DNA sequences from this sample encode an identical CDR3 as well. The V call is TRBV5-1, the J call TRBJ1-5; D is perhaps TRBD1 (5 bases). The CDR3 consists of 15 residues. V lost 0 bases to trimming and J lost 3 bases, with 10 bases between them. Germline loops: CDR1 SGHRS, CDR2 YFSETQ. CDR3 DNA sequence: TGCGCCAGCAGCTTGGAGGGGTCCCCCAATCAGCCCCAGCATTTT. Residues: CASSLEGSPNQPQHF.

The chain couples TRBV11-2 to TRBJ2-7; TRBD2 agrees at 11 bases. The germline CDR1 and CDR2 sequences are SGHAT and FQNNGV. This CDR3 is built from 16 residues. V was clipped by 5 bases and J by 4 bases; unmatched bases: 10. Here the CDR3 reads CASSPGNLAGGYEQYF. The CDR3 nucleotides read TGTGCCAGCAGCCCAGGGAACCTAGCGGGGGGATACGAGCAGTACTTC.

This clone was found once. The chain recombines TRBV7-9 with TRBJ1-2, with 7 bases aligning to TRBD1. Trimming removed 2 bases from V and 4 bases from J; junction bases left unmatched: 10. This CDR3 has 16 residues. Germline CDR1 SEHNR, CDR2 FQNEAQ (reference sequence). This chain's CDR3 is CASSLRTGAAGYGYTF. In nucleotides, the CDR3 is TGTGCCAGCAGCTTAAGGACAGGCGCGGCAGGCTATGGCTACACCTTC. The whole variable domain, remainder taken from reference TRBV7-9 and TRBJ1-2, is DTGVSQNPRHKITKRGQNVTFRCDPISEHNRLYWYRQTLGQGPEFLTYFQNEAQLEKSRLLSDRFSAERPKGSFSTLEIQRTEQGDSAMYLCASSLRTGAAGYGYTFGSGTRLTVV.

The chain employs TRBV30 and TRBJ1-5; D gene unclear. The ends were cut back, 8 bases at V and 8 bases at J, with 7 bases in the middle. CDR3 length: 9 residues. Germline V gene sequence: CDR1 GTSNPN, CDR2 SVGIG (reference sequence). CDR3 nucleotide sequence: TGTGCCCAGAGGGAGCCCCAGCATTTT. This codes for CAQREPQHF.

V is TRBV18 and J is TRBJ1-4; tentatively, D is TRBD1 (5 bases). V was trimmed by 8 bases and J by 4 bases, leaving 14 bases between them. CDR1 and CDR2 (germline): KGHSH, LQKENI. This CDR3 has 14 amino acids. The CDR3 nucleotides are TGTGCCAGCGACTCCCGCCAGGGTAATGAAAAACTGTTTTTT. This sequence encodes CASDSRQGNEKLFF. The full variable domain, rest sourced from reference TRBV18 and TRBJ1-4, is NAGVMQNPRHLVRRRGQEARLRCSPMKGHSHVYWYRQLPEEGLKFMVYLQKENIIDESGMPKERFSAEFPKEGPSILRIQQVVRGDSAAYFCASDSRQGNEKLFFGSGTQLSVL.

The genes are TRBV7-2 and TRBJ2-3; 8 nucleotides match TRBD2. Germline V gene data show CDR1 as SGHTA and CDR2 as FQGNSA. Trimming took 4 bases from V and 1 from J; bases not matched to a gene: 7. The CDR3 sequence is 16 residues long. CDR3 region: CASSSVGTRGTDTQYF. CDR3 coding DNA: TGTGCCAGCAGCTCCGTCGGGACTAGGGGCACAGATACGCAGTATTTT.

This chain uses TRBV30 with TRBJ2-2; TRBD1 matches at 7 bases. The junction had 6 bases not matched to a gene; V was cut back by 3 bases and J by 8 bases. The CDR3 runs to 13 residues. The germline gives CDR1 GTSNPN, CDR2 SVGIG (reference sequence). CDR3 amino acids: CAWRRQGRGELFF. CDR3 DNA sequence: TGTGCCTGGAGGAGACAGGGTCGGGGGGAGCTGTTTTTT.

This clone has a handful of counts. The chain is built from TRBV5-4 and TRBJ1-3; 8 bases fit TRBD1. Per the germline V gene, CDR1 is SGHNT and CDR2 is YYREEE (reference sequence). The trim removed 4 bases at V and 4 bases at J, leaving 10 bases unmatched. The CDR3 runs to 16 residues. CDR3 protein: CASSTGGQAIGNTIYF. Written as DNA, the CDR3 is TGTGCCAGCAGCACAGGGGGACAGGCTATCGGAAACACCATATATTTT.

V and J are TRBV2 and TRBJ2-7, with TRBD2 identical over 10 bases. The CDR3 consists of 14 residues. The V gene end was trimmed by 5 bases and the J gene end by 7 bases; junction bases not matched to a gene: 8. Per the germline V gene, CDR1 is SNHLY and CDR2 is FYNNEI. The CDR3 bases are TGTGCCAGCAGTTTCCTAGCGGGAGCCTTGGAGCAGTACTTC. This encodes CASSFLAGALEQYF. Variable domain in full (rest from reference TRBV2 and TRBJ2-7): EPEVTQTPSHQVTQMGQEVILRCVPISNHLYFYWYRQILGQKVEFLVSFYNNEISEKSEIFDDQFSVERPDGSNFTLKIRSTKLEDSAMYFCASSFLAGALEQYFGPGTRLTVT.